The rows below give T cell receptor beta chains drawn from one sample of a study of OX40 agonist ivuxolimab in advanced cancers. Sequenced by immunoSEQ multiplex PCR; TCRdb stores in-frame clones only, minus some. This sample has about 48,000 clones, with 70% to 80% found just once. The sample in question was CD4+ or CD8+ T cells sorted from blood, obtained in a trial of the OX40 agonist ivuxolimab. Receptors were obtained from an adult with an advanced solid tumor such as melanoma, head and neck, liver or kidney cancer. Each CDR3 is given with its conserved first and last residue. D genes are given only for firm matches.

CDR3 DNA: TGTGCCAGCAGTTACCGTCCGGGACAGGGGGCTGGGGAGCTGTTTTTT
CDR3 protein: CASSYRPGQGAGELFF
J gene: TRBJ2-2
D gene: TRBD1
V gene: TRBV6-5

CDR3 DNA: TGTGCCAGCAGCCGGAGGGGTCAATACACTGAAGCTTTCTTT
CDR3 protein: CASSRRGQYTEAFF
J gene: TRBJ1-1
D gene: .
V gene: TRBV27

CDR3 DNA: TGTGCCAGCAGCCGGACTAGCGGGGGGACCGGGGAGCTGTTTTTT
CDR3 protein: CASSRTSGGTGELFF
J gene: TRBJ2-2
D gene: TRBD2
V gene: TRBV28

CDR3 DNA: TGTGCCACCAGCAGGGGACAGGGATCTTCGGAGACCCAGTACTTC
CDR3 protein: CATSRGQGSSETQYF
J gene: TRBJ2-5
D gene: TRBD1
V gene: TRBV15

CDR3 DNA: TGTGCCTGGAGTCCCCTAAGCTCCGATACGCAGTATTTT
CDR3 protein: CAWSPLSSDTQYF
J gene: TRBJ2-3
D gene: .
V gene: TRBV30

CDR3 DNA: TGCGCCAGCAGCTTGGAGGGGTCTCAGCCCCAGCATTTT
CDR3 protein: CASSLEGSQPQHF
J gene: TRBJ1-5
D gene: .
V gene: TRBV5-1

CDR3 DNA: TGTGCCAGCAGCTTGGAGCCACAGGGAGGCTACACCTTC
CDR3 protein: CASSLEPQGGYTF
J gene: TRBJ1-2
D gene: .
V gene: TRBV4-2

CDR3 DNA: TGTGCCAGCAGCTCTCAGGGGTCCACTGAAGCTTTCTTT
CDR3 protein: CASSSQGSTEAFF
J gene: TRBJ1-1
D gene: .
V gene: TRBV5-4

CDR3 DNA: TGCGCCAGCAGCTTAGTCGGGGACCCCCAGCAGTACTTC
CDR3 protein: CASSLVGDPQQYF
J gene: TRBJ2-7
D gene: .
V gene: TRBV5-1

CDR3 DNA: TGTGCCAGCAGTTATAGGAAACCGAGCAATCAGCCCCAGCATTTT
CDR3 protein: CASSYRKPSNQPQHF
J gene: TRBJ1-5
D gene: .
V gene: TRBV6-5

CDR3 DNA: TGTGCCAGCAGCTTCGGACAGGAAAATGAAGCTTTCTTT
CDR3 protein: CASSFGQENEAFF
J gene: TRBJ1-1
D gene: TRBD1
V gene: TRBV7-9